One and the same sample provided the 18 T cell receptor beta chains below, sequenced in a study of T cells of healthy individuals. From the 5' RACE reads, TCRdb called clonotypes with MiXCR, one entry per CDR3 protein. This table holds some 100,000 distinct CDR3 sequences, 15% to 20% found once. The receptors here all came from a human donor in good health.

This clonotype was counted ten times or more. The chain is built from TRBV3-1 and TRBJ2-2, with D unresolved. The CDR3 has 14 amino acids. V lost 1 base and J 8 bases, leaving 11 bases between the germline ends. Germline CDR1 is LGHDT and CDR2 is YNNKEL (reference sequence). This chain's CDR3 is CASSQVIVRGELFF. CDR3 bases: TGTGCCAGCAGCCAAGTAATTGTGAGAGGGGAGCTGTTTTTT. Complete variable domain (other parts from reference TRBV3-1 and TRBJ2-2): DTAVSQTPKYLVTQMGNDKSIKCEQNLGHDTMYWYKQDSKKFLKIMFSYNNKELIINETVPNRFSPKSPDKAHLNLHINSLELGDSAVYFCASSQVIVRGELFFGEGSRLTVL.

The genes are TRBV6-2 or TRBV6-3 and TRBJ1-1, with D perhaps matching TRBD1 (6 bases). Trimming removed 3 bases at V and 3 bases at J, with 11 bases between. This CDR3 has 14 amino acids. CDR1 is MNHEY, CDR2 SVGEGT, per germline. The CDR3 nucleotides are TGTGCCAGCAGTTATGCAGGGGCGGACACTGAAGCTTTCTTT. Translation: CASSYAGADTEAFF.

For the CDR3, the DNA is TGCGCCAGCAGCTTATTAGTTACCGCTAGCACAGATACGCAGTATTTT. Translation: CASSLLVTASTDTQYF. The V and J genes are TRBV5-1 and TRBJ2-3, with D uncertain. Trimming stripped 2 bases from V and 0 bases from J, with 13 bases between. CDR1 and CDR2 (germline): SGHRS, YFSETQ. CDR3 length: 16 residues.

This clonotype appeared a few times. The chain links TRBV20-1 to TRBJ2-1, with TRBD2 matching 11 bases. This CDR3 has 20 residues. After removal of 2 bases from V and 2 bases from J, the junction contained 17 bases not matched to a gene. CDR1 is DFQATT, CDR2 SNEGSKA, per germline (reference sequence). In DNA, the CDR3 is TGCAGTGCTAGATGGTTCGGGGCTAGCGGGGGGCCCTCGACCTACAATGAGCAGTTCTTC. Translating gives CSARWFGASGGPSTYNEQFF.

Concerning this clonotype: One base away lies a much larger clone, so this may be a sequencing read error. V is TRBV29-1 and J is TRBJ2-3, with 10 bases identical to TRBD2. Germline CDR1 SQVTM, CDR2 ANQGSEA. The trim removed 7 bases at V and 3 bases at J, leaving 7 bases unmatched. This CDR3 is 14 amino acids long. For the CDR3, the DNA is TGCAGCGATGAGACTAGCGGGCCAACAGATACGCAGTATTTT. This encodes CSDETSGPTDTQYF.

This clonotype has a handful of counts. The rearrangement uses TRBV11-2 and TRBJ2-5; D gene ambiguous. Trimming removed 5 bases from V and 3 bases from J, with 16 bases in between. CDR3 length equals 15 residues. Germline V lookup: CDR1 SGHAT, CDR2 FQNNGV. The CDR3 DNA is TGTGCCAGCAGCCTAACGTTGACAAGTAAAGAGACCCAGTACTTC. It specifies CASSLTLTSKETQYF.

This clonotype was seen a handful of times. V is TRBV7-2 and J is TRBJ2-7; TRBD1 agrees at 7 bases. Germline V gives CDR1 SGHTA, CDR2 FQGNSA. V gave up 2 bases and J gave up 2 bases; unmatched junction bases: 6. The CDR3 extends over 15 amino acids. DNA of the CDR3: TGTGCCAGCAGCTTAAGACAGGGTTTACCCTACGAGCAGTACTTC. It encodes CASSLRQGLPYEQYF.

This clonotype appeared many times. The chain employs TRBV20-1 and TRBJ2-5, with D perhaps matching TRBD1 (6 bases). The CDR3 extends over 11 amino acids. With 2 bases removed from V and 8 bases from J, the gap between germline ends came to 9 bases. Germline CDR1 is DFQATT and CDR2 is SNEGSKA (reference sequence). In DNA, the CDR3 is TGCAGTGCTAGACACAGGGCCACCCAGTACTTC. This sequence encodes CSARHRATQYF.

This clonotype was seen only a few times. The chain has TRBV5-1 and TRBJ2-5, with TRBD2 identical over 11 bases. The CDR3 totals 15 residues. V was clipped by 3 bases and J by 2 bases; unmatched bases: 3. The V gene's germline CDR1 is SGHRS and CDR2 YFSETQ. Here the CDR3 DNA reads TGCGCCAGCAGCTCGGGACTAGCGGCACAAGAGACCCAGTACTTC. It translates to CASSSGLAAQETQYF.

V gene TRBV19 combines with J gene TRBJ1-1; D may be TRBD1 (6 bases). CDR3 length: 14 residues. The germline gives CDR1 LNHDA, CDR2 SQIVND (reference sequence). Trimming left V 5 bases short and J 3 bases short, with 13 bases between. The CDR3 nucleotides read TGTGCCAGTAGTGTCCGGGACACATACACTGAAGCTTTCTTT. Translating it yields CASSVRDTYTEAFF.

This chain joins TRBV9 and TRBJ2-7; D is perhaps TRBD1 (6 bases). V lost 0 bases and J lost 9, with 10 bases in between. CDR1 is SGDLS and CDR2 is YYNGEE in the germline V gene. This CDR3 comprises 12 residues. CDR3 sequence: CASSVGGGLQYF. The CDR3 bases are TGTGCCAGCAGCGTAGGAGGGGGTTTGCAGTACTTC.

This clonotype was counted at least ten times. The chain has TRBV6-4 and TRBJ1-6; the match to TRBD1 covers 7 bases. After removal of 0 bases from V and 7 bases from J, the junction contained 3 bases not matched to a gene. CDR1 is MRHNA and CDR2 is SNTAGT in the germline V gene. The CDR3 length is 15 residues. The CDR3 loop reads CASSDSGTENSPLHF. The CDR3 region has the DNA TGTGCCAGCAGTGACTCGGGGACAGAGAATTCACCCCTCCACTTT.

This clonotype occurred a few times. The V call is TRBV28, the J call TRBJ1-2; 8 bases map to TRBD1. The CDR3 runs to 14 residues. From germline, CDR1 is MDHEN and CDR2 SYDVKM. V was pared by 3 bases and J by 3 bases, with 3 bases of the junction left unmatched. The CDR3 region has the DNA TGTGCCAGCAGTTTGACAGGGGCGGACTATGGCTACACCTTC. Protein product: CASSLTGADYGYTF.

In this sample, this clonotype turned up once. One junction end disagrees with the germline gene, perhaps due to a read error. The chain couples TRBV6-1 to TRBJ2-7, with D maybe TRBD2 (5 bases). The CDR3 loop spans 12 amino acids. Per germline, CDR1 MNHNS and CDR2 SASEGT. In nucleotides, the CDR3 is TGTGCCAGCAGTGAAGCTCTGAGGGCTCCCCTCTTC. Amino acids: CASSEALRAPLF.

This clonotype was found many times. The V call is TRBV20-1, the J call TRBJ1-5, with D hard to call. Germline V gene data show CDR1 as DFQATT and CDR2 as SNEGSKA (reference sequence). The V gene lost 3 bases and the J gene lost 1 base, with 10 bases spanning the gap. The CDR3 sequence is 14 residues long. CDR3 residues: CSASQGVSNQPQHF. CDR3 DNA sequence: TGCAGTGCTAGCCAAGGAGTAAGCAATCAGCCCCAGCATTTT.

This clonotype was seen more than once but under ten times. This chain joins TRBV7-3 and TRBJ2-3; the match to TRBD2 covers 7 bases. The CDR3 sequence is 13 residues long. CDR1 SGHTA and CDR2 FQGTGA come from the germline V gene. Trimming removed 8 bases from V and 4 bases from J; junction bases left unmatched: 6. The DNA of the CDR3 is TGTGCCAGCGGGGAGCTAGCGGCAGATACGCAGTATTTT. This codes for CASGELAADTQYF.

This clonotype was detected only a few times. The chain recombines TRBV14 with TRBJ2-5, with D unclear. Germline CDR1 SGHDN, CDR2 FVKESK. The CDR3 length is 11 residues. Trimming removed 2 bases from V and 5 bases from J, with 3 bases in between. Here the CDR3 reads CASSQWETQYF. The DNA for the CDR3 is TGTGCCAGCAGCCAATGGGAGACCCAGTACTTC.

The rearrangement links TRBV19 to TRBJ1-1; D is undetermined. The germline CDR1 and CDR2 sequences are LNHDA and SQIVND (reference sequence). V was trimmed by 5 bases and J by 4 bases, leaving 17 bases between them. The CDR3 has 15 amino acids. CDR3 loop: CASSLPIGRGTEAFF. DNA of the CDR3: TGTGCCAGTAGTTTACCGATTGGGCGCGGCACTGAAGCTTTCTTT.